This T cell receptor beta chain comes out of a study of identical twins' blood T cells (dated by TCRdb to between 2011 and 2013). Regarding the complete study: The roughly twelve libraries, six for the alpha chain and six for the beta chain, together yielded some 49 million Illumina reads. Using next-generation sequencing, the study compared the TCR alpha and beta chain repertoires of three pairs of monozygous twins to assess how genetics influences repertoire formation.

The CDR3, from cysteine to phenylalanine, totals 18 residues. Only the CDR3 DNA is retained, 54 bases long and in frame from the first base. The junction shows trimming of 0 bases on V and 4 bases on J, and the gene matches do not reach 5 bases of it. The CDR1 and CDR2 encoded by the germline V gene are SGDLS and YYNGEE. A word on this clonotype: The antigen it recognizes is unknown. Base qualities are missing; no much larger clone stands one base away.

Library generation was performed with 5' RACE. Sequencing instrument: Illumina Genome Analyzer IIx. To prepare the RNA-based TCR cDNA libraries, a previously described protocol was followed, with several modifications. To prevent cross-contamination, sample-specific barcodes were introduced on both ends of each TCR cDNA library during cDNA synthesis and amplification. Per the authors' processing: Between about 95,000 and nearly 500,000 clonotypes were identified per individual, with about 2 to 3.6 million CDR3-containing reads per library. After reads with improper barcode index combinations were thrown out, a cloneset for each library was built using the MiTCR software. While assembling CDR3 clonotypes, MiTCR filtered or rescued low-quality reads and corrected PCR and sequencing errors. Artificial out-of-frame clonotypes were removed by being mapped to in-frame sequences, with one indel in the CDR3 allowed. Similarity in V and J gene usage between donors was calculated as the Jensen-Shannon divergence divided by the mean entropy. TCRdb took the public reads, trimmed them with fastp at Q25, ran MiXCR for clone calling and kept in-frame beta chains. Entries are consolidated by CDR3 protein sequence, retaining the most common genes and DNA. TCRdb assigned the V and J calls; the authors' analysis was not used. In all, the sample holds around 380,000 distinct CDR3 sequences, and over 25% of those were seen once. 6.1% of the sample is in the top ten clones.

On the study overall, not on this receptor specifically: The count of CDR3 clonotypes shared by two donors depended mainly on the product of the two donors' cloneset sizes, and twins did not clearly depart from this trend. The study stated that the proposed role of the TCRalpha J segment in MHC recognition during thymic selection needs to be validated by independent studies. Because the twins were reared together, environmental influences could not be ruled out as the explanation for twin similarity. V gene usage, even among non-selected out-of-frame TCRbeta clonotypes, was reported to be markedly more similar within twin pairs than between unrelated donors. Among the most abundant TCRbeta clonotypes, each donor shared more CDR3 sequences with her twin than with unrelated donors.

The donors were six healthy women who made up three monozygous twin pairs. All three twin pairs had been reared together and were thought likely to have met the same infectious agents and vaccines. RNA was isolated from peripheral blood mononuclear cells and used to prepare TCR cDNA libraries. Recombination linked TRBV9 to TRBJ2-3; 16 nucleotides in the junction match TRBD2. The sequence was collected from a woman aged 18 to 55 in good health. Input material: PBMCs. The CDR3 protein: CASSVGGLAGGLPDTQYF. The nucleotides are TGTGCCAGCAGCGTAGGGGGACTAGCGGGGGGGCTACCAGATACGCAGTATTTT.